This entry lists 15 T cell receptor beta chains sequenced from one sample in a study of regulatory T cells in long-lasting Graves disease. Stated time point: newly diagnosed GD, antithyroid drugs for less than 3 months. Preparation of the TCR library used RNA extracted from PBMCs. Arm-PCR of CDR3 regions and iRepertoire HTBI primers were used to build TCR beta libraries. MiXCR, run by TCRdb on the multiplex PCR reads, gives a single entry per CDR3 protein. The table shows 550,000 to 650,000 distinct CDR3 sequences, with 16% occurring only once. These data were also filed under a second study, of T cells in Graves' hyperthyroidism and ophthalmopathy.

Here the sequenced sample was peripheral blood mononuclear cells (PBMCs), taken at new diagnosis, from a patient treated with antithyroid drugs. The receptors were sampled from a man in his late teens or twenties with Graves disease.

This clonotype was recorded many times. The rearrangement links TRBV28 to TRBJ2-7, with TRBD2 identical over 10 bases. Germline-derived CDR1 and CDR2 are MDHEN and SYDVKM. V shed 3 bases, J shed 4 bases, and the junction held 6 bases outside the gene matches. The CDR3 contains 15 residues. The CDR3: CASSLMASGSYEQYF. The DNA of the CDR3 is TGTGCCAGCAGTTTGATGGCTAGCGGGAGTTACGAGCAGTACTTC.

This clonotype was observed many times. The CDR3 here is CASSQESGTYEQYF. CDR3 DNA sequence: TGTGCCAGCAGCCAAGAGTCCGGTACCTACGAGCAGTACTTC. This sequence joins TRBV3-1 and TRBJ2-7; no clear D. The ends were cut back, 0 bases at V and 2 bases at J, with 8 bases in the middle. In germline, CDR1 is LGHDT, CDR2 YNNKEL (reference sequence). The CDR3 spans 14 residues.

CDR3 sequence reads: CASSLRGASSTDTQYF. DNA of the CDR3: TGTGCCAGCAGTCTTCGCGGGGCCTCTAGCACAGATACGCAGTATTTT. V is TRBV6-2 or TRBV6-3 and J is TRBJ2-3; weak D call: TRBD2 (6 bases). The CDR3 consists of 16 residues. The ends were cut back, 5 bases at V and 0 bases at J, with 15 bases in the middle. In germline, CDR1 is MNHEY, CDR2 SVGEGT.

This clonotype was detected a few times. The chain links TRBV7-9 to TRBJ2-7, with D perhaps matching TRBD1 or TRBD2 (6 bases each). Germline CDR1 and CDR2: SEHNR and FQNEAQ (reference sequence). This CDR3 is 15 amino acids long. Trimming stripped 6 bases from V and 3 bases from J, with 18 bases between. The CDR3 nucleotides are TGTGCCAGCAGTTCTCAAAACGGGGGCCGCTACGAGCAGTACTTC. Its protein is CASSSQNGGRYEQYF.

The V call is TRBV3-1, the J call TRBJ1-5; no clear D. V was pared by 5 bases and J by 7 bases, with 9 bases between. CDR1 and CDR2 (germline): LGHDT, YNNKEL (reference sequence). This CDR3 spans 12 amino acids. The DNA of the CDR3 is TGTGCCAGCAGCACGGGTTTGCAGCCCCAGCATTTT. This encodes CASSTGLQPQHF. The full variable domain, rest sourced from reference TRBV3-1 and TRBJ1-5, is DTAVSQTPKYLVTQMGNDKSIKCEQNLGHDTMYWYKQDSKKFLKIMFSYNNKELIINETVPNRFSPKSPDKAHLNLHINSLELGDSAVYFCASSTGLQPQHFGDGTRLSIL.

This clonotype was observed at least ten times. The chain has TRBV27 and TRBJ2-7; 9 positions agree with TRBD2. V gave up 3 bases and J gave up 4 bases; unmatched junction bases: 7. Germline CDR1 MNHEY, CDR2 SMNVEV (reference sequence). This CDR3 has 15 amino acids. The CDR3 loop is CASSLRGGRGYEQYF. For the CDR3, the DNA is TGTGCCAGCAGTTTGCGGGGGGGACGGGGGTACGAGCAGTACTTC.

Comments on this clonotype: A much larger clone lies one base from this, so it may be a read error. The rearrangement uses TRBV20-1 and TRBJ2-5; 7 bases are a match to TRBD1. This CDR3 spans 12 amino acids. The germline V gene has CDR1 DFQATT and CDR2 SNEGSKA (reference sequence). CDR3 sequence: CNARGQTETQYF. In DNA, the CDR3 is TGCAATGCTAGGGGACAGACGGAGACCCAGTACTTC.

This clonotype was detected many times. The chain carries TRBV20-1 and TRBJ2-7; TRBD1 matches 9 bases. Germline V gene data show CDR1 as DFQATT and CDR2 as SNEGSKA (reference sequence). The CDR3 is made up of 15 amino acids. The ends lost 0 bases at V and 3 bases at J; junction bases unmatched: 6. The CDR3 nucleotides read TGCAGTGCTAGAGATCCCGGGACAGGGAGCTACGAGCAGTACTTC. Protein sequence: CSARDPGTGSYEQYF.

This sequence joins TRBV29-1 and TRBJ1-2, with a tentative D call TRBD1 (6 bases). V was pared by 6 bases and J by 10 bases, with 21 bases between. The V gene's germline CDR1 is SQVTM and CDR2 ANQGSEA. This CDR3 region has 13 residues. The CDR3 bases are TGCAGCGTACTAACTACAGGGATTGAAACCTACACCTTC. This encodes CSVLTTGIETYTF.

In this sample, this clonotype turned up many times. The rearrangement uses TRBV7-3 and TRBJ2-1; D is perhaps TRBD1 (5 bases). Deletions cut 1 base from V and 12 bases from J, with 10 bases between. The CDR3 contains 12 residues. Germline V CDR1 and CDR2: SGHTA, FQGTGA. CDR3 sequence: CASSLSDSRQFF. The CDR3, as DNA: TGTGCCAGCAGCTTAAGCGACAGTCGGCAGTTCTTC.

This clonotype was observed at least ten times. The CDR3 here is CAWSEGMEQYF. DNA for the CDR3: TGTGCCTGGAGTGAGGGTATGGAGCAGTACTTC. This sequence joins TRBV30 and TRBJ2-7; D unclear. The CDR3 covers 11 residues. Trimming removed 1 base from V and 7 bases from J, with 8 bases in between. Germline values: CDR1 GTSNPN, CDR2 SVGIG (reference sequence). Full variable domain (remainder filled in from reference TRBV30 and TRBJ2-7): SQTIHQWPATLVQPVGSPLSLECTVEGTSNPNLYWYRQAAGRGLQLLFYSVGIGQISSEVPQNLSASRPQDRQFILSSKKLLLSDSGFYLCAWSEGMEQYFGPGTRLTVT.

The rearrangement links TRBV4-1 to TRBJ2-7, with 7 bases identical to TRBD2. After removal of 3 bases from V and 0 bases from J, the junction contained 8 bases not matched to a gene. The CDR3 is made up of 16 amino acids. Germline V gene lookup returns CDR1 MGHRA and CDR2 YSYEKL. CDR3 nucleotide sequence: TGCGCCAGCAGCCATACGAGCGGGACGAGCTCCTACGAGCAGTACTTC. This translates into CASSHTSGTSSYEQYF.

This clonotype was seen at least ten times. The V and J genes are TRBV28 and TRBJ2-7; tentatively, D is TRBD1 (6 bases). Germline loops: CDR1 MDHEN, CDR2 SYDVKM. The CDR3 has 13 amino acids. Trimming pared 6 bases from V and 3 bases from J, leaving 12 bases between. The CDR3 coding sequence is TGTGCCAGCAGACTACAGGGATTCTACGAGCAGTACTTC. It encodes CASRLQGFYEQYF.

In its sample, this clonotype was seen a few times. This chain connects TRBV20-1 to TRBJ1-2; 10 bases fit TRBD1. The germline V gene has CDR1 DFQATT and CDR2 SNEGSKA (reference sequence). J was trimmed by 2 bases and V by 6 bases; bases with no gene match: 3. The CDR3 is 13 amino acids. CDR3 DNA: TGCAGTGCCCCGGGACAGGGGAACTATGGCTACACCTTC. It is translated as CSAPGQGNYGYTF.

This clonotype showed up many times. The rearrangement joins TRBV18 to TRBJ2-4; 7 nucleotides line up with TRBD1. The CDR3 contains 12 residues. Germline assignment: CDR1 KGHSH and CDR2 LQKENI. Losses at the gene ends were 9 bases for V and 5 bases for J; bases not matched to a gene: 4. The CDR3 loop is CASSDRQNIQYF. CDR3 DNA: TGTGCCAGTTCGGACAGGCAAAACATTCAGTACTTC.